The present T cell receptor beta chain was sequenced within a study of cytomegalovirus exposure and HLA in healthy donors. PCR involved 60 Vbeta and 13 Jbeta primers. Original analysis: An analysis performed later counted about 80 million unique TCR beta chains (roughly 11 million of them shared). The data were produced by immunoSEQ multiplex PCR, yet TCRdb's version contains in-frame clones alone and is incomplete. That table gives V, J and clone size, and the DNA gave D and trimming. Found here are 170,000 or so clones, less than 90% of them singletons; the top ten hold around 6.6%. When sampled, the donors appeared nominally healthy, though they likely had unrecorded immune exposures. Findings and limits, study-wide: Looking again later, the authors saw that most CMV-associated TCR beta chains seemed HLA-restricted. Reportedly, cytomegalovirus status was diagnosed with high sensitivity and specificity.

Only one count was recorded for this clone. Antigen: not known. An end of the junction differs from the germline gene, which may be a read error. The CDR3 loop spans 13 amino acids. CDR1 SSHAT and CDR2 FNYEAQ come from the germline V gene (reference sequence). This chain joins TRBV7-7 and TRBJ1-4; 7 bases are a match to TRBD1. This clonotype was obtained from a male donor in good health and CMV-seropositive. The material sequenced was PBMCs. In DNA form, the CDR3 reads TGTGCTAGCAGCTCTAACAGGGGTGAAAAACTGTTTTTT. Translation: CASSSNRGEKLFF.